Presented here are 27 T cell receptor beta chains from one specimen sequenced in a study of T cells in Graves' hyperthyroidism and ophthalmopathy (dated by TCRdb to the late 2010s). The library relied on multiplex PCR. Data came from an Illumina HiSeq 2000. Amplification of TCR beta CDR3 regions was carried out from RNA transcripts. The TCR CDR3 was subjected to a first round of RT-PCR using the HTBI primer set and the Qiagen OneStep RT-PCR kit. TCRdb reran the public reads through fastp at Q25 and MiXCR, keeping productive beta chains. Identical CDR3 protein sequences are pooled into one entry, listed with their most common genes and DNA. Across this sample there are about 590,000 distinct CDR3 sequences, with 15% to 17% seen only once. The leading ten clones occupy around 7.8% of the sample. Sequenced input: blood. The receptors were gathered from a woman aged 30 to 39 with Graves' hyperthyroidism.

The chain combines TRBV4-3 with TRBJ2-1; the D gene could be TRBD1 or TRBD2 (6 bases each). This CDR3 has 18 amino acids. The germline V gene has CDR1 LGHNA and CDR2 YSLEER. The germline V and J ends were trimmed by 0 bases and 2 bases, with 17 bases remaining between them. The CDR3, as DNA: TGCGCCAGCAGCCAAGAGTTATTTAGGGGGAGGCCCTACAATGAGCAGTTCTTC. Translating it yields CASSQELFRGRPYNEQFF.

This clonotype was counted at least ten times. J is TRBJ2-7 and V is TRBV6-1; TRBD1 aligns across 8 bases. Per germline, CDR1 MNHNS and CDR2 SASEGT. This CDR3 is 14 amino acids long. V lost 4 bases and J lost 3; bases outside the gene matches: 5. DNA of the CDR3: TGTGCCAGCAGTGGTGGGACAGGCTACTACGAGCAGTACTTC. It is translated as CASSGGTGYYEQYF.

The rearrangement uses TRBV19 and TRBJ2-5, with TRBD1 matching 9 bases. The ends lost 5 bases at V and 2 bases at J; junction bases unmatched: 6. The germline CDR1 and CDR2 sequences are LNHDA and SQIVND (reference sequence). The CDR3 is 15 amino acids. The CDR3 here is CASSGRDRVQETQYF. In DNA, the CDR3 is TGTGCCAGTAGTGGCCGGGACAGGGTTCAAGAGACCCAGTACTTC.

At least ten counts were recorded for this clonotype. This chain links TRBV30 with TRBJ2-1; no definite D call. The CDR3 loop spans 14 amino acids. The V end lost 0 bases, the J end lost 3 bases, and 9 bases lay between the germline ends. Germline CDR1 GTSNPN, CDR2 SVGIG (reference sequence). For the CDR3, the DNA is TGTGCCTGGAGTGTATCTAGGGACTACAATGAGCAGTTCTTC. This codes for CAWSVSRDYNEQFF.

This rearrangement joins TRBV7-9 to TRBJ2-2, with unresolved D. With 2 bases removed from V and 6 bases from J, the gap between germline ends came to 7 bases. The V gene's germline CDR1 is SEHNR and CDR2 FQNEAQ (reference sequence). The CDR3 spans 13 residues. CDR3 protein: CASSLLGAGELFF. Here the CDR3 DNA reads TGTGCCAGCAGCTTATTGGGCGCCGGGGAGCTGTTTTTT.

A word on this clonotype: One end of the junction does not line up with germline, which may come from a read error. This chain uses TRBV29-1 with TRBJ1-1; D not resolved. Germline V lookup: CDR1 SQVTM, CDR2 ANQGSEA. The length of the CDR3 is 9 residues. CDR3 in DNA: TGCAGCGTTGCCGAGGGCGGGGTCTTT. Protein product: CSVAEGGVF.

In its sample, this clonotype was seen a few times. V gene TRBV7-2 combines with J gene TRBJ2-7; 8 bases are a match to TRBD1. The CDR3 runs 15 residues. The trim removed 4 bases at V and 0 bases at J, leaving 5 bases unmatched. Looked up from germline, CDR1 is SGHTA and CDR2 is FQGNSA. The chain's CDR3 is CASSSTGAPSYEQYF. CDR3 bases: TGTGCCAGCAGCTCGACAGGGGCGCCCTCCTACGAGCAGTACTTC.

There are many counts of this clonotype. The chain uses TRBV2 and TRBJ1-2; TRBD1 matches at 9 bases. The junction had 8 bases not matched to a gene; V was cut back by 7 bases and J by 8 bases. The CDR3 length is 13 residues. From germline, CDR1 is SNHLY and CDR2 FYNNEI. Here the CDR3 DNA reads TGTGCCAGCATTTCGGACAGGGGCAGGGGCTACACCTTC. This gives the protein CASISDRGRGYTF.

The V call is TRBV5-1, the J call TRBJ2-1; D is unclear. There are 15 residues in the CDR3. CDR1 is SGHRS, CDR2 YFSETQ, per germline. Trimming stripped 2 bases from V and 4 bases from J, with 13 bases between. The CDR3 nucleotides read TGCGCCAGCAGCTTAAGAGCTGGACCGTACAATGAGCAGTTCTTC. This sequence encodes CASSLRAGPYNEQFF.

This clonotype has at least ten counts. V usage is TRBV11-2 and J usage is TRBJ2-1; 16 positions agree with TRBD2. The CDR3 is 18 amino acids. Germline V gene sequence: CDR1 SGHAT, CDR2 FQNNGV. Trimming cost V 1 base and J 6 bases; bases outside gene matches: 6. The CDR3 nucleotides read TGTGCCAGCAGCTTAGGAGTTGGGACTAGCGGGAGGGCCAATGAGCAGTTCTTC. As protein: CASSLGVGTSGRANEQFF.

This clonotype was observed at least ten times. The rearrangement links TRBV3-1 to TRBJ2-1; the match to TRBD2 covers 8 bases. The CDR3 is made up of 14 amino acids. Germline CDR1 is LGHDT and CDR2 is YNNKEL (reference sequence). Trimming removed 0 bases from V and 7 bases from J; junction bases left unmatched: 2. The CDR3 spells CASSQETGGNEQFF. CDR3 sequence (DNA): TGTGCCAGCAGCCAAGAAACGGGGGGGAATGAGCAGTTCTTC.

This clonotype was seen repeatedly, ten times or more. J is TRBJ1-1 and V is TRBV18, with D uncertain. CDR3 length: 12 amino acids. Germline lookup yields CDR1 KGHSH and CDR2 LQKENI. V was trimmed by 5 bases and J by 5 bases, leaving 9 bases between them. CDR3 sequence reads: CASSSSETEAFF. The CDR3 DNA is TGTGCCAGCTCATCGAGTGAGACTGAAGCTTTCTTT.

At least ten counts were recorded for this clonotype. The chain is built from TRBV6-1 and TRBJ2-7; D is uncertain. The CDR3 totals 13 residues. Trimming removed 4 bases from V and 4 bases from J, with 11 bases in between. Germline values: CDR1 MNHNS, CDR2 SASEGT. CDR3 sequence: CASSVTAVYEQYF. CDR3 coding DNA: TGTGCCAGCAGTGTAACGGCGGTGTACGAGCAGTACTTC.

This clonotype was seen ten or more times. The chain combines TRBV12-3 or TRBV12-4 with TRBJ1-3; D gene unclear. The CDR3 totals 15 residues. V was cut by 7 bases and J by 0 bases, with 13 bases left in between. The CDR3 sequence: CASTTAMSSGNTIYF. Written as DNA, the CDR3 is TGTGCCAGCACCACAGCTATGAGCTCTGGAAACACCATATATTTT.

In its sample, this clonotype was seen many times. The chain is built from TRBV3-1 and TRBJ2-1, with TRBD2 matching 12 bases. Germline V gives CDR1 LGHDT, CDR2 YNNKEL (reference sequence). Trimming removed 4 bases from V and 4 bases from J; junction bases left unmatched: 8. The length of the CDR3 is 17 residues. The CDR3, as DNA: TGTGCCAGCAGCCGGGCTAGCGGGAGGGCCCTATACAATGAGCAGTTCTTC. Translating gives CASSRASGRALYNEQFF.

This clonotype was recorded at least ten times. The chain joins TRBV7-2 to TRBJ2-7, with D possibly being TRBD2 (6 bases). Trimming shortened V by 5 bases and J by 1 base, and 21 bases separated the two germline ends. Per germline, CDR1 SGHTA and CDR2 FQGNSA. The CDR3 is 17 residues long. The chain's CDR3 is CASSGGAASPFSYEQYF. In DNA, the CDR3 is TGTGCCAGCAGCGGAGGGGCGGCTTCCCCCTTTTCCTACGAGCAGTACTTC.

This clonotype has at least ten counts. This rearrangement joins TRBV12-3 or TRBV12-4 to TRBJ2-5; 8 bases are shared with TRBD2. Losses at the gene ends were 8 bases for V and 0 bases for J; bases not matched to a gene: 2. This CDR3 spans 13 amino acids. The CDR3 protein is CASGGRYQETQYF. The CDR3 coding sequence is TGTGCCAGCGGCGGGAGGTACCAAGAGACCCAGTACTTC.

This clonotype was found many times. This chain connects TRBV20-1 to TRBJ2-1; either TRBD1 or TRBD2 may fit D (5 bases each). V was pared by 0 bases and J by 10 bases, with 13 bases between. The CDR3 has 13 residues. The germline V gene has CDR1 DFQATT and CDR2 SNEGSKA (reference sequence). CDR3 region: CSARDGSRDEQFF. In DNA, the CDR3 is TGCAGTGCTAGAGATGGTTCCAGGGACGAGCAGTTCTTC.

The rearrangement uses TRBV10-3 and TRBJ1-5; no clear D. This CDR3 comprises 15 residues. V dropped 2 bases and J dropped 5 bases, with 13 bases sitting between them. The germline V gene has CDR1 ENHRY and CDR2 SYGVKD. The CDR3 spells CAISEAANFDQPQHF. The CDR3 nucleotides are TGTGCCATCAGTGAGGCGGCCAACTTCGATCAGCCCCAGCATTTT.

This clonotype was seen a handful of times. V and J are TRBV9 and TRBJ2-2, with D uncertain. Trimming cost V 0 bases and J 8 bases, with 11 bases left between them. The CDR3 is made up of 14 amino acids. Germline V lookup: CDR1 SGDLS, CDR2 YYNGEE. The chain's CDR3 is CASSVAMVGGELFF. The CDR3 bases are TGTGCCAGCAGCGTAGCTATGGTTGGGGGGGAGCTGTTTTTT.

This clonotype was counted a single time. The chain is built from TRBV3-1 and TRBJ1-2; tentatively, D is TRBD1 (5 bases). The CDR3 loop spans 14 amino acids. Trimming shortened V by 4 bases and J by 4 bases, and 13 bases separated the two germline ends. From germline, CDR1 is LGHDT and CDR2 YNNKEL (reference sequence). Here the CDR3 DNA reads TGTGCCAGCAGCCGGACTAGCGGGGCCTATGGCTACACCTTC. It is translated as CASSRTSGAYGYTF.

The chain recombines TRBV7-6 with TRBJ2-1; 7 bases match TRBD2. The germline V gene has CDR1 SGHVS and CDR2 FNYEAQ. J gave up 0 bases and V 5 bases, and 10 bases lay outside the gene matches. The CDR3 consists of 17 residues. This chain's CDR3 is CASSRYRSGNSYNEQFF. DNA of the CDR3: TGTGCCAGCAGCCGCTATCGGAGCGGGAACTCCTACAATGAGCAGTTCTTC.

This chain links TRBV25-1 with TRBJ2-1; perhaps D is TRBD1 or TRBD2 (5 bases each). CDR1 is MGHDK and CDR2 is SYGVNS in the germline V gene. The CDR3 totals 13 residues. V was pared by 4 bases and J by 12 bases, with 16 bases between. The CDR3 protein is CASSGDPRLGQFF. The CDR3 coding sequence is TGTGCCAGCAGTGGGGACCCCAGGCTTGGGCAGTTCTTC.

This clonotype was seen a few times. This chain links TRBV19 with TRBJ2-1, with a possible D match to TRBD1 (5 bases). This CDR3 has 15 amino acids. Per germline, CDR1 LNHDA and CDR2 SQIVND (reference sequence). Trimming removed 3 bases from V and 7 bases from J, with 16 bases in between. The CDR3: CASSIEAGSWNEQFF. The CDR3 nucleotides are TGTGCCAGTAGTATCGAGGCAGGGTCGTGGAATGAGCAGTTCTTC.

This clonotype was seen a handful of times. V is TRBV18 and J is TRBJ2-3, with 7 bases matching TRBD1. The germline V gene encodes CDR1 KGHSH and CDR2 LQKENI. Trimming removed 2 bases from V and 4 bases from J; junction bases left unmatched: 3. The CDR3 is made up of 14 amino acids. CDR3 region: CASSPETGPDTQYF. The CDR3 coding sequence is TGTGCCAGCTCACCAGAGACAGGGCCAGATACGCAGTATTTT.

Ten or more counts support this clonotype. The chain is built from TRBV20-1 and TRBJ2-7; D call uncertain. Trimming pared 6 bases from V and 0 bases from J, leaving 9 bases between. Per germline, CDR1 DFQATT and CDR2 SNEGSKA (reference sequence). The CDR3 spans 12 residues. This CDR3 is CSAPAPSYEQYF. CDR3 coding DNA: TGCAGTGCCCCGGCACCCTCCTACGAGCAGTACTTC.

In this sample, this clonotype turned up a few times. This rearrangement joins TRBV9 to TRBJ2-3; 10 bases match TRBD2. J was trimmed by 6 bases and V by 4 bases; bases with no gene match: 14. The CDR3 is 17 residues long. CDR1 is SGDLS, CDR2 YYNGEE, per germline. The CDR3 DNA reads as TGTGCCAGCAGCCCCCGTGGCCCTAGCGGGAGACGGGATACGCAGTATTTT. As protein: CASSPRGPSGRRDTQYF.